This TCR beta chain was profiled in a study of T-cell reconstitution after alpha-beta-depleted transplantation in children. The table lists this clonotype with many counts. The authors prepared the TCRbeta library with unique molecular identifiers. TCRdb reprocessed the PCR reads with MiXCR, giving one entry per CDR3 protein. The sample carries 230,000 or so distinct CDR3 sequences, 9.7% recorded once. This CDR3 comprises 17 residues. V was trimmed by 5 bases and J by 2 bases, leaving 18 bases between them. Per the germline V gene, CDR1 is SGHTA and CDR2 is FQGNSA. This TCR came from a human donor who donated a stem cell graft to a child with SCID. Sequencing used PBMCs from the stem cell graft donor, obtained from the stem cell graft. V usage is TRBV7-2 and J usage is TRBJ2-2; D is unresolved. CDR3 protein: CASSPLVGPLNTGELFF. Here the CDR3 DNA reads TGTGCCAGCAGCCCCCTCGTAGGTCCACTAAACACCGGGGAGCTGTTTTTT.